This T cell receptor (beta chain) was captured by sequencing in a study of cytomegalovirus exposure and HLA in healthy donors (dated by TCRdb to 2016 to 2017). Looking at the study overall: According to an earlier analysis of 587 of the donors, some 180 million T cells yielded roughly 110 million unique TCR beta sequences and 250 to 350 Gb of sequence data. An early release that covered around 590 HLA-typed donors contained about 300 gigabases of sequencing data and approximately 85 million unique TCR sequences. Among the approximately 400 genotyped donors, approximately 77% belonged to the genetic ancestry cluster associated with self-reported Caucasian donors. The study was designed to test whether signatures of past pathogen exposure could be identified by cataloging public T cell receptors. Using immunosequencing, the study profiled T cell repertoires from around 670 subjects and related those repertoires to cytomegalovirus serostatus. Along with the 666-subject first cohort, a separate validation cohort of 120 different subjects was used. The study combined high-throughput TCR immunosequencing, statistical association of individual TCRs with disease status, and machine learning to predict cytomegalovirus infection status. In a later analysis, previously published TCR beta repertoires from hundreds of donors were re-analyzed and high-resolution HLA genotyping was added so that TCR occurrence patterns could be studied. The later analysis used no new phenotypic data to find candidate immune exposures, relying instead on TCR beta sequences and their occurrence across donors. An earlier analysis of 587 of the donors applied high-throughput TCR beta sequencing to assess whether each TCR beta V gene segment acted as functional or pseudogenic. Alongside the repertoire data, information on donor age, sex, ethnicity and CMV serostatus was compiled. Genome-wide SNP genotypes for about 60% of the 666 donors were used in a later genetic analysis, which treated that subset as a discovery cohort. All discovery cohort repertoires had been generated on a single sequencing platform. HLA typing included class I and class II loci at four-digit resolution. The number of typed donors differed by locus: about 620-630 for A, B, C, DRB1 and DQB1; 500 to 550 for DQA1; 606 for DPA1; and 400 to 480 for DPB1. Five DR-DQ haplotypes were handled as single units for association and clustering, since linkage in the cohort was strong. On average, roughly 240,000 unique TCR beta nucleotide sequences were sequenced per donor among a few hundred genotyped donors of the cohort, with roughly a sixth of those sequences being non-productive. The study at large found these results: Specific HLA alleles were associated with more than 15,000 TCR beta sequences at a false discovery rate of 0.05 in a later analysis. Roughly uniform sequencing depth across donors was assumed in presence/absence analyses, although this assumption may not hold. The authors suggested that the approach could potentially be extended to other disease states and immunological phenotypes. In a later analysis, HLA-associated TCR beta chains showed more clonal expansion and lower generation probabilities than non-associated chains that were equally common. In a later analysis, the rate of TCR association differed among HLA loci, with DRB1 alleles having the most associated TCRs and HLA-C alleles having the fewest. Some 16 rarely observed V segments, including chromosome 9 orphons, were excluded from the earlier analysis of just under 600 of the donors because counts were too low. According to a later analysis, most CMV-associated TCR beta chains appeared to be HLA-restricted, and the HLA associations seemed to be driven largely by CMV exposure. In a later genetic analysis, fewer N-insertions in productive TCRs were reported among donors in an Asian-associated ancestry cluster than the approximately 670-donor mean. In vitro tests confirmed that three of the cytomegalovirus-associated TCR beta chains recognize cytomegalovirus antigens. In this cohort, only TCR beta chains were sequenced, and detectable features were limited by the absence of alpha or paired-chain data. The classifier was reported to diagnose cytomegalovirus status with high specificity and sensitivity in both the original and validation cohorts. Some IMGT-functional V segments, including TRBV6-2 and TRBV6-3, could not be told apart with the 87-base-pair reads, so those segments were excluded. Across donors, most TCR sequences were observed very rarely, whereas some public TCRs were present in many individuals. Correlated functional status among segregating V segments might reflect linkage disequilibrium, but an unknown experimental factor could not be ruled out. In the study, approximately 160 TCR beta chains were listed as associated with cytomegalovirus. Several of the top co-occurrence clusters appeared to be linked to parvovirus B19, influenza, CMV and Epstein-Barr virus, according to a later analysis. The sequencing pipeline was judged likely to have produced a cluster of highly shared sequence variants as a technical artifact. The only immune exposure information available for the cohort was CMV serostatus. A further reported finding was that TCR beta sequences accurately predicted the HLA-A and HLA-B alleles for most subjects in the first cohort. Strong co-occurrence of HLA alleles, especially DR and DQ, made assigning TCR associations to individual alleles difficult. Because HLA typing was unavailable for some donors at each locus, only the typed subset was used in association tests. In an earlier analysis of around 600 of the donors, most TCR beta V segments appeared in productive rearrangements about 87% or about 30% of the time, broadly matching IMGT annotations. A later genetic analysis associated a missense DCLRE1C variant with V-gene and J-gene trimming of TCR beta chains, and an independent cohort replicated the association.

Details on this clone: Its antigen remains unidentified. Base quality data are lacking; no much larger clone is found one base away.

The cohort was made up of several hundred healthy bone marrow donors. All cohort members were sampled while nominally healthy, although unrecorded immune exposures were likely present. The donor was CMV seropositive and was included in the group of around 300 seropositive cohort members. Every donor gave a peripheral blood sample, and the peripheral blood mononuclear cells from that sample were used for TCR beta sequencing. Genomic DNA was extracted from the blood cell samples with the Qiagen DNeasy Blood Extraction Kit. Library construction relied on the immunoSEQ multiplex PCR assay. For the multiplex PCR, a mixture combining 60 forward primers for TCR Vbeta segments and 13 reverse primers for TCR Jbeta segments was used. A multiplex PCR assay on genomic DNA amplified the CDR3 region of rearranged TCR beta genes. Amplified TCR beta libraries were sequenced as 87-base-pair reads on the Illumina HiSeq System. The authors' pipeline ran thus. In a later analysis, tens of millions of unique TCR beta chains were counted across the approximately 640 repertoires, and roughly 11 million of these chains were shared by at least two donors. Raw reads were error-corrected and collapsed into unique sequences with a nearest-neighbor algorithm that merged closely related sequences to remove PCR and sequencing errors. Alignment of CDR3 sequences to IMGT reference sequences was used to assign V, D and J gene segments. For a sequence to be retained, a match of at least six nucleotides was required to both a V gene segment and a J gene segment. Rearrangements were called productive when the CDR3 lacked stop codons and stayed in frame with V and J; all others were non-productive. Following IMGT convention, CDR3 was defined as the stretch from the second conserved V-encoded cysteine to the conserved J-encoded phenylalanine. In an earlier analysis of 550 to 650 of the donors, sequences lacking an unambiguous match to a single V gene segment were excluded. An earlier analysis of 500 to 600 of the donors classified V segments as functional when productive rearrangements were above 56.7% and as segregating when the standard deviation between donors was above 5%. To diagnose cytomegalovirus status from the catalog of TCR beta chain sequences, a statistical classification framework was built. In a later analysis, V and J genes were assigned by comparing TCR nucleotide sequences against IMGT/GENE-DB human TR gene sequences. A later analysis assigned CDR3 sequences and most-parsimonious VDJ recombination scenarios with the TCRdist pipeline. In a later analysis, each TCR beta chain was defined by its CDR3 amino acid sequence together with its V-gene family, and reads lacking a unique V-gene family were excluded. To address suspected cross-contamination and a sequencing artifact, a later analysis removed around 600 highly shared, low-generation-probability nucleotide sequences. For each public chain, a later analysis derived a clonal expansion index from normalized ranks of inferred template counts within each repertoire. A later analysis computed generation probabilities with a VDJ recombination model fitted to out-of-frame rearrangements, and checked the results against IGoR. A later analysis scored TCR-TCR, TCR-HLA and TCR-CMV co-occurrence with hypergeometric tests, applying a repertoire-size bias correction to TCR pairs. A later analysis estimated false discovery rates by permuting HLA or CMV assignments 20 times. A later analysis grouped co-occurring TCRs with DBSCAN, adding TCRdist sequence similarity when clustering within HLA-allele-positive subsets. Co-occurrence clustering excluded repertoires with fewer than 30,000 or more than 120,000 public chains, plus five with anomalous nucleotide sharing. TCRdb took over this immuneACCESS table, retaining in-frame rearrangements with V and J assigned. Such tables are incomplete; in checked studies, under half of the missing clones stem from an unresolved V gene, and the remainder is unexplained. Clone size and the V and J calls come from that table; the DNA yielded D and trimming. The sample yields tens of thousands of clones; about 78% were counted once. Of the sample, over 7% falls within the top ten clones.

V was cut back by 2 bases and J by 6 bases, leaving a gap of 13 bases between them. The germline V gene provides CDR1 MNHEY and CDR2 SVGAGI. The CDR3 measures 14 amino acids from cysteine to phenylalanine. Left in the record is the CDR3 DNA by itself, 42 bases read in frame from the first base. The material sequenced was PBMCs. The sequence derives from a woman aged 40-49 years in good health and CMV-seropositive. The receptor chain draws on TRBV6-5 and TRBJ1-1; possibly the D gene is TRBD1, per 6 matching bases. The sequenced DNA: TGTGCCAGCAGTTACGGGGGGGCAGGGGCTGAAGCTTTCTTT. Its translation is CASSYGGAGAEAFF.